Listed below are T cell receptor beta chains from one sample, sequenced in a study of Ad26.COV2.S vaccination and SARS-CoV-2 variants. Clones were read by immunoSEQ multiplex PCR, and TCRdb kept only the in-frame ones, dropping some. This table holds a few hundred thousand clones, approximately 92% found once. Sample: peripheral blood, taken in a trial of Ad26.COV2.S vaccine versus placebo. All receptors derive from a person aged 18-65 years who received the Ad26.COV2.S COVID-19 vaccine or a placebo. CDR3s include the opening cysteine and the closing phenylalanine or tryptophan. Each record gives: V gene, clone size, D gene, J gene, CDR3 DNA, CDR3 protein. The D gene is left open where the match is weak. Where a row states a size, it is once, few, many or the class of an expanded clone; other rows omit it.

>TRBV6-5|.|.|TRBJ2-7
TGTGCCAGCAGTTACTCCCGTCGACGTAGCTCCTACGAGCAGTACTTC
CASSYSRRRSSYEQYF
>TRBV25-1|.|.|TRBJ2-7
TGTGCCAGCAGTGAAAGAGGGAACGAGCAGTACTTC
CASSERGNEQYF
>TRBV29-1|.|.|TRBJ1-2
TGCAGCGTCCCTTCTCCCAGGCGGGACTATGGCTACACCTTC
CSVPSPRRDYGYTF
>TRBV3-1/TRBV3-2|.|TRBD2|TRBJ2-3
TGTGCCAGCAGCCAAGCCTGGGGACTAGGGTATACGCAGTATTTT
CASSQAWGLGYTQYF
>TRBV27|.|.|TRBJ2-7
TGTGCCAGCAGTTTTACGGGACCCTTAACCTACGAGCAGTACTTC
CASSFTGPLTYEQYF
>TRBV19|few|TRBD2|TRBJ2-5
TGTGCCAGTAGTATCGGAGGGACTAGCGGCATTCGTGCCGCCCAGTACTTC
CASSIGGTSGIRAAQYF
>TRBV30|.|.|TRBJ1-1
TGTGCCGGAATAACAGGTTGGGGAACTGAAGCTTTCTTT
CAGITGWGTEAFF
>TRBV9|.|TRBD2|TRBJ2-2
TGTGCCAGCAGCCCCTTTCGAGTAGCGGGGGCATCGAACACCGGGGAGCTGTTTTTT
CASSPFRVAGASNTGELFF
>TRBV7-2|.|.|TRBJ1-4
TGTGCCAGCAGCTTAGAAAAGTCAACTAATGAAAAACTGTTTTTT
CASSLEKSTNEKLFF
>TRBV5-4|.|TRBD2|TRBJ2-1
TGTGCCAGCAGCTTGGGGCTAGCGGGGGTTGGTGAGCAGTTCTTC
CASSLGLAGVGEQFF
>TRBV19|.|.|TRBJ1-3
TGTGCCAGTAGTATAGATCTGGTCCGAAACACCATATATTTT
CASSIDLVRNTIYF
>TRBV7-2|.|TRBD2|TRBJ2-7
TGTGCCAGCAGCTTATCTCCGGGGGGGCCATGGGAGCAGTACTTC
CASSLSPGGPWEQYF
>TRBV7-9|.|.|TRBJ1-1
TGTGCCAGCAGCTCGAACAGGTTTGGGAACACTGAAGCTTTCTTT
CASSSNRFGNTEAFF
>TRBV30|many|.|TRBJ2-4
TGTGCCTGGAGTGTATCGGGTTTTTTGAACATTCAGTACTTC
CAWSVSGFLNIQYF
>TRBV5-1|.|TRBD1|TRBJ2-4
TGCGCCAGCAGCCCTGGGACAGGGGTAGCCAAAAACATTCAGTACTTC
CASSPGTGVAKNIQYF
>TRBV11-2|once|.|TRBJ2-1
TGTGCCAGCAGCTCCGCAACCGGGAGCTCCTACAATGAGCAGTTCTTC
CASSSATGSSYNEQFF
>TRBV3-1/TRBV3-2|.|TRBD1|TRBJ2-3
TGTGCCAGCAGCCAAGAAGGCGGGACAGGGGGCGTCACAGATACGCAGTATTTT
CASSQEGGTGGVTDTQYF
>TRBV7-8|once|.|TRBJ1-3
TGTGCCAGCAGCTTTCTAGACGCGGGGGACTCTGGAAACACCATATATTTT
CASSFLDAGDSGNTIYF
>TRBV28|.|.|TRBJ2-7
TGTGCCAGCAGCCAGGGTAGAGTGTACGAGCAGTACTTC
CASSQGRVYEQYF
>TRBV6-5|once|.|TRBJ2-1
TGTGCCAGCATATTGTGGGGAATTCTATACAATGAGCAGTTCTTC
CASILWGILYNEQFF
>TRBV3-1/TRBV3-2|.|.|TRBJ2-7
TGTGCCAGCAGCCTCGAGCAGAACTACGAGCAGTACTTC
CASSLEQNYEQYF
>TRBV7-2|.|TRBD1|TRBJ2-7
TGTGCCAGCAGTCCGGACAGGGGATCCTACGAGCAGTACTTC
CASSPDRGSYEQYF
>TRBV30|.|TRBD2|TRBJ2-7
TGTGCCTGGAGTGTACCACTCCCAGCGGGGGGAACCTACGAGCAGTACTTC
CAWSVPLPAGGTYEQYF
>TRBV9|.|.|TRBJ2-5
TGTGCCAGCAGCGTAGCTACAGGGCCGGAGACCCAGTACTTC
CASSVATGPETQYF
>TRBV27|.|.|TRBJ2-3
TGTGCCAGCAGTTTGCGTAGGTCACAAGATACGCAGTATTTT
CASSLRRSQDTQYF
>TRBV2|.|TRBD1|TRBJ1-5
TGTGCCAGCAGTGGGGACAGGGGAATAGGTCAGCCCCAGCATTTT
CASSGDRGIGQPQHF
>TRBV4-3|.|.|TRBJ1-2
TGCGCCAGCAGCCAAGTCCCCGTTCCCCGGGGGAGCGCAGGCTACACCTTC
CASSQVPVPRGSAGYTF
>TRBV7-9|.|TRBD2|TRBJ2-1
TGTGCCAGCAGCTTTATCCCCCTCGGCGGGGGTAATGAGCAGTTCTTC
CASSFIPLGGGNEQFF
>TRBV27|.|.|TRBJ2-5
TGTGCCAGCAGAGACAGGCTACAAGAGACCCAGTACTTC
CASRDRLQETQYF
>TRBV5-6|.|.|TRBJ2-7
TGTGCCAGCAGCTTATACTACGAGCAGTACTTC
CASSLYYEQYF
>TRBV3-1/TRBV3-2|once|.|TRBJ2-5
TGTGCCAGCAGCCGCCTCTCGGGGGAGCGGGAGACCCAGTACTTC
CASSRLSGERETQYF
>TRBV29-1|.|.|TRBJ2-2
TGCAGCGTTGCGCACCGGAAGGGCACCGGGGAGCTGTTTTTT
CSVAHRKGTGELFF
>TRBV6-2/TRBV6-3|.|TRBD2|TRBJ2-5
TGTGCCAGCAGTTACAGCGGGGGGGCTATGGTGGGAGAGACCCAGTACTTC
CASSYSGGAMVGETQYF
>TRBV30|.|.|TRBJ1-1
TGTGCCTGGAGTTTGCAGGTAGCCAGTCTTAATCTAATGAACACTGAAGCTTTCTTT
CAWSLQVASLNLMNTEAFF
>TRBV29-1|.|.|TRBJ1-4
TGCAGCGTTGCGGTAGGGAATGGTAATGAAAAACTGTTTTTT
CSVAVGNGNEKLFF
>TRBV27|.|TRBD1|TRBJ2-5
TGTGCCAGCAGTCCCAGGACAGGTATTGAGACCCAGTACTTC
CASSPRTGIETQYF
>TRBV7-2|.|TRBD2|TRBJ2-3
TGTGCCAGCAGCTTTCGGGGGGTCACAGATACGCAGTATTTT
CASSFRGVTDTQYF
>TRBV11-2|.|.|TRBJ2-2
TGTGCCAGCAGCTCCCGGGCGAACACCGGGGAGCTGTTTTTT
CASSSRANTGELFF
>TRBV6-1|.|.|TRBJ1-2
TGTGCCAGCAGTGAATCCGGAGGCTATGGCTACACCTTC
CASSESGGYGYTF
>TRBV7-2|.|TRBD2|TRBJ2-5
TGTGCCAGCAAGCAAAGCGGGGGGGGCGAGACCCAGTACTTC
CASKQSGGGETQYF
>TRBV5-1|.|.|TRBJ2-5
TGCGCCAGCAGCCCCCCGGGAAGGGTCCAAGAGACCCAGTACTTC
CASSPPGRVQETQYF
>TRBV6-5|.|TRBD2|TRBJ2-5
TGTGCCAGCAGGCGGGACAACGGGAGGGGAGAGACCCAGTACTTC
CASRRDNGRGETQYF
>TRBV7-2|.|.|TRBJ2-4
TGTGCCAGCAGCTTAGTTTTAGATTCGGTGGCCAAAAACATTCAGTACTTC
CASSLVLDSVAKNIQYF
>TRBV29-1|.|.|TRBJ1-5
TGCAGCGGAGGGTCCGGACAGAATCAGCCCCAGCATTTT
CSGGSGQNQPQHF
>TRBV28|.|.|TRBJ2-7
TGTGCCAGCATCCTAAGGATGGACAAAAGTTCCTACGAGCAGTACTTC
CASILRMDKSSYEQYF
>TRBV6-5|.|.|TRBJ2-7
TGTGCCAGCAGTCCCCACCGGGACACCCACGAGCAGTACTTC
CASSPHRDTHEQYF
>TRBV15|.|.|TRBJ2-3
TGTGCCACCAGCCCTGATTCCACAGATACGCAGTATTTT
CATSPDSTDTQYF
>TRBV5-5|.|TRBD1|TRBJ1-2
TGTGCCAGCAGCCTCGCGGACAGGGTCAACTATGGCTACACCTTC
CASSLADRVNYGYTF
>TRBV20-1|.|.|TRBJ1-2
TGCAGTGCTAGTACAGACAGAGCTAACTATGGCTACACCTTC
CSASTDRANYGYTF
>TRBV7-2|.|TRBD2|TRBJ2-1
TGTGCCAGCAACCCCGCCGGGACTAGTAGGATGGATGAGCAGTTCTTC
CASNPAGTSRMDEQFF
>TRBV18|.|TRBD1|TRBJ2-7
TGTGCCAGCTCCCTCCTTCCGGGACAGGGAACTTACGAGCAGTACTTC
CASSLLPGQGTYEQYF
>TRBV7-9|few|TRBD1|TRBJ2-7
TGTGCCAGCAGCCCCCTGGACAGGACCGTCTCCTACGAGCAGTACTTC
CASSPLDRTVSYEQYF
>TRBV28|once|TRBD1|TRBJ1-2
TGTGCCAGCAGTTTAAGGACAGGGGGAAACTATGGCTACACCTTC
CASSLRTGGNYGYTF
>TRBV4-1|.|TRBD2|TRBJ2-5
TGCGCCAGCAGCCTCGCAGCGGGGGGCCGGGAGACCCAGTACTTC
CASSLAAGGRETQYF
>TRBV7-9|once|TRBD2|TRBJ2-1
TGTGCCAGCAGCCTCCTTAGCGGGGGGGCGGCAAATGAGCAGTTCTTC
CASSLLSGGAANEQFF
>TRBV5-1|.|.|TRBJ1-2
TGCGCCAGCAGCTTGGTCGAAGGGGCGGAGTATGGCTACACCTTC
CASSLVEGAEYGYTF
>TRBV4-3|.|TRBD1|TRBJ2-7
TGCGCCAGCAGCCAAGATGCGACAGGGGTGGCCTACGAGCAGTACTTC
CASSQDATGVAYEQYF
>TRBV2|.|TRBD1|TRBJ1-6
TGTGCCAGCAGTGTGGGCGCCGGGACAGGGTACTCACCCCTCCACTTT
CASSVGAGTGYSPLHF
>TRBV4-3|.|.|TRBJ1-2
TGCGCCAGCAGCCAAGACAGGGCAGTCCTTGGCTACACCTTC
CASSQDRAVLGYTF